A selection of T cell receptor beta chains follows, all from one sample in a study of CD8+ T cells in alopecia areata. Assay used: immunoSEQ multiplex PCR; TCRdb lists only in-frame clones, some missing. The repertoire includes about 140,000 clones, roughly 86% of them detected once, and less than 15% sits in the top ten. The specimen was CD8+ T cells sorted from blood, collected at week 4, from a patient treated with tofacitinib. The receptors derive from a human donor with alopecia areata. Each CDR3 is given with its conserved first and last residue. D genes are given only for firm matches. Some rows have no size entry. The others give once, few or many, or a class for an expanded clone.

DNA	CDR3	D	size	V	J
TGCGCCAGCAGTGAGTCTGAAGAGTTATCGGATGAGCAGTTCTTC	CASSESEELSDEQFF	NA	NA	TRBV10-2	TRBJ2-1
TGTGCCAGCAGCTTAAGACGTTTAAGCACAGATACGCAGTATTTT	CASSLRRLSTDTQYF	NA	NA	TRBV7-9	TRBJ2-3
TGTGCCAGCAGAATAACAGGGGGCGTAGCTGAAGCTTTCTTT	CASRITGGVAEAFF	TRBD1	once	TRBV27	TRBJ1-1
TGTGCTAGTGGAGGGACTACCCTCCTCACAGATACGCAGTATTTT	CASGGTTLLTDTQYF	TRBD2	NA	TRBV12-5	TRBJ2-3
TGCAGCGTTGAAGAGGGTTCAGGGCTCGTCGAGCAGTACTTC	CSVEEGSGLVEQYF	NA	NA	TRBV29-1	TRBJ2-7
TGTGCCAGCAGCCAACGGGACTCGTTCTACGAGCAGTACTTC	CASSQRDSFYEQYF	NA	NA	TRBV7-9	TRBJ2-7
TGTGCCAGCAGCCGGTGGGGGAACACTGAAGCTTTCTTT	CASSRWGNTEAFF	NA	few	TRBV5-6	TRBJ1-1
TGTGCCAGCAGTTCTTCAGCGGGGGAGTACCAAGAGACCCAGTACTTC	CASSSSAGEYQETQYF	TRBD2	few	TRBV27	TRBJ2-5
TGTGCCAGCAGCTTAGACCGCGGGGGCCGCAATGAGCAGTTCTTC	CASSLDRGGRNEQFF	NA	few	TRBV7-2	TRBJ2-1
TGCGCCAGCAGCTTGGAGGAGAACACTGAAGCTTTCTTT	CASSLEENTEAFF	NA	once	TRBV5-1	TRBJ1-1
TGTGCCAGCAGCCCCAACAGGGAAGACGGGGAGCTGTTTTTT	CASSPNREDGELFF	NA	NA	TRBV11-2	TRBJ2-2
TGTGCCAGCAGGGGGATTGAAGCTTTCTTT	CASRGIEAFF	NA	NA	TRBV2	TRBJ1-1
TGTGCCATCAGTGAGGACAGGTACCTAGCCAAAAACATTCAGTACTTC	CAISEDRYLAKNIQYF	NA	NA	TRBV10-3	TRBJ2-4
TGTGCCTGGAGCTCCCTTGGGGTCAACACTGAAGCTTTCTTT	CAWSSLGVNTEAFF	NA	NA	TRBV30	TRBJ1-1
TGTGCCGCCCTAGCGGCGATCAGGACCTACGAGCAGTACTTC	CAALAAIRTYEQYF	TRBD2	once	TRBV25-1	TRBJ2-7
TGTGCCAGCAGAGAGACCGGGACAGGGCCTGAAGCTTTCTTT	CASRETGTGPEAFF	TRBD1	NA	TRBV27	TRBJ1-1
TGTGCCAGCAGCCCAAGAATCCCCGGGGAGCTGTTTTTT	CASSPRIPGELFF	NA	once	TRBV9	TRBJ2-2
TGTGCCAGCAGCAAACCCCCCGCCGGCCCGGCGGGGACAGATACGCAGTATTTT	CASSKPPAGPAGTDTQYF	NA	NA	TRBV21-1	TRBJ2-3
TGCGCCAGCAGCCAAGGAGGGGACAGTTCCTACGAGCAGTACTTC	CASSQGGDSSYEQYF	TRBD1	NA	TRBV4-1	TRBJ2-7
TGCAGCGTTGCCACTCGGACAGGATCTACTGGGGCCAACGTCCTGACTTTC	CSVATRTGSTGANVLTF	TRBD1	NA	TRBV29-1	TRBJ2-6
TGTGCCAGCAGTTTATCGAACGACATAAGCTACGAGCAGTACTTC	CASSLSNDISYEQYF	NA	NA	TRBV27	TRBJ2-7
TGCGCCAGCAGCTTGGGTCGGTCAGACGACTATGGCTACACCTTC	CASSLGRSDDYGYTF	NA	NA	TRBV5-1	TRBJ1-2
TGTGCCAGCAGCGAGGGGGGCGAGCAGTACTTC	CASSEGGEQYF	NA	NA	TRBV9	TRBJ2-7
TGTGCCTGGAGTTCGGGGGGTAATGAAAAACTGTTTTTT	CAWSSGGNEKLFF	NA	NA	TRBV30	TRBJ1-4
TGCGCCAGCAGCCAAGTTCCCGATACAGGGGACGAGCAGTACTTC	CASSQVPDTGDEQYF	TRBD1	NA	TRBV4-1	TRBJ2-7
TGTGCCAGCAGCTGGATCCGGAATGAAGCCTTCTTT	CASSWIRNEAFF	NA	NA	TRBV11-2	TRBJ1-1
TGTGCCAGCAGCGGTCTTCTGTTACAGGGCACCAATGAGCAGTTCTTC	CASSGLLLQGTNEQFF	NA	NA	TRBV7-9	TRBJ2-1
TGTGCCAGCAGCCCGGGACGGCTCGACGAGCAGTACTTC	CASSPGRLDEQYF	NA	few	TRBV6-5	TRBJ2-7
TGTGCCAGCAGTCCTCCGGGACAGGGGAAAGGCTACACCTTC	CASSPPGQGKGYTF	TRBD1	NA	TRBV27	TRBJ1-2
TGTGCCAGCAGTGCGGGACAGCGCACAGATACGCAGTATTTT	CASSAGQRTDTQYF	NA	few	TRBV6-5	TRBJ2-3
TGCAGCATTTACAGGGGCTACGAGCAGTACTTC	CSIYRGYEQYF	TRBD1	NA	TRBV29-1	TRBJ2-7